Here is one T cell receptor (beta chain) with its context. Its target antigen remains unknown. For each CD8+ T cell subset, flow sorting was done in triplicate, and about 300,000 cells per subset went directly into RLT lysis buffer. To exclude memory contaminants, naive CD8+ T cells were stringently defined as CD45RO-CCR7+CD27+CD95-. Using standard density gradient centrifugation, peripheral blood mononuclear cells were isolated from buffy coats. Naive CXCR3-negative and CXCR3-positive CD8+ T cells were flow-sorted using a FACSAria III. An RNeasy Mini Kit was used to extract total RNA from the sorted cells. This specimen comes from a study of CXCR3-negative and CXCR3-positive naive CD8 T cells (dated by TCRdb to the late 2010s). Regarding the study in general: In total, about 150 million TRB reads were obtained, or roughly 1.5 +/- 0.3 million reads per library. Data from ten or so donors, pooled across two independent experiments, went into the diversity and physicochemical repertoire analyses. For the TRBV-TRBJ cluster analysis, the naive subsets came from a handful of donors, while the memory cells came from 3 donors. The investigation overall reported the following: TRB CDR3s from CXCR3-positive naive cells showed higher hydrophobicity (lower Kidera factor 4), lower energy, and higher strength and volume indices than CXCR3-negative naive cells. Naive CXCR3-negative and CXCR3-positive cells from the same donor showed similar TRBV-TRBJ usage, whereas memory cells showed distinct patterns. Repertoire diversity was comparably high in both naive subsets but much lower in memory CD8+ T cells. Freshly isolated PBMCs were used for most assays because CXCR3 expression went down partially after cryopreservation. Because surface CD5, which is linked to self-reactivity in mice, was comparable between the naive subsets, TCR interaction strength was also inferred from TRB CDR3 physicochemical properties.

CDR1 and CDR2 are drawn from the germline V gene: SGHRS, YFSETQ. The CDR3 has 16 amino acids, counting the end cysteine and phenylalanine. DNA for this receptor is not on file. The listed sequencing device is NextSeq 550. The Human TCR Profiling Kit (MiLaboratory) was used to prepare UMI-labeled 5' RACE TRB cDNA libraries. The full amount of extracted RNA was used for cDNA synthesis, and the full amount of resulting cDNA was used for PCR amplification. Libraries were prepared in parallel with an identical number of PCR cycles. The source study handled its data this way. About 53,000 +/- 9,400 unique UMI-labeled TRB cDNA molecules per library were extracted with MIGEC and MiXCR, with at least two reads per UMI required. An average of around 40,000 +/- 10,000 functional in-frame TRB CDR3 nucleotide clonotypes without stop codons was found per library. After downsampling to 5000 UMI-labeled TRB molecules per sample, diversity metrics, including normalized Shannon-Wiener and Chao1, were computed in VDJtools. For the central five CDR3 residues, VDJtools calculated physicochemical properties weighted by clonotype size, namely interaction energy, strength, volume and Kidera factor 4. Following reprocessing of the reads by TCRdb, the data hold one row per CDR3 protein sequence and no DNA is available. TCRdb's processing, not the authors', yielded these V and J calls. The sample table gives tens of thousands of distinct CDR3 sequences. Together, the top ten hold approximately 1.4% of the sample.

The V and J segments used are TRBV5-1 and TRBJ2-7; TCRdb names TRBD1, which stays unverified in the absence of DNA. The specimen sequenced was naive CXCR3- CD8+ T cells from blood. The cell subset or site label corresponds to: CD45RO-CCR7+CD27+CD95- naive CD8+ T cells lacking CXCR3 (TNR3-). The clonotype comes from a human donor in good health. Some clones in this sample may be carry-over from other donors' samples. The CDR3: CASSLAEKDRRDEQYF.